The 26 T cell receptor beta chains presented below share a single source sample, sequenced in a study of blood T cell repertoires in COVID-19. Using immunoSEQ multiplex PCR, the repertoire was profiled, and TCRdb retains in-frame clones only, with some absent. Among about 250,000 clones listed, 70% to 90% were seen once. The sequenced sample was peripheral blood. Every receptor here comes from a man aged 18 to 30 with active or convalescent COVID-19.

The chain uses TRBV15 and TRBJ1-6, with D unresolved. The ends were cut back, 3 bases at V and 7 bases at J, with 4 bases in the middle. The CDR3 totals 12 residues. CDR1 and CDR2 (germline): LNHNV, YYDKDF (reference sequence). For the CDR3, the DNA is TGTGCCACCAGCAGGAGGAATTCACCCCTCCACTTT. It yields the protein CATSRRNSPLHF.

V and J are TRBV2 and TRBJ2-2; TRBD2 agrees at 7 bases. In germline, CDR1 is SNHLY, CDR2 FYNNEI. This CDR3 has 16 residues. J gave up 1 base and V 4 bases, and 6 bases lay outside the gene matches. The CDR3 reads CASSGGGAKNTGELFF. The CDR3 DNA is TGTGCCAGCAGTGGGGGAGGGGCTAAGAACACCGGGGAGCTGTTTTTT.

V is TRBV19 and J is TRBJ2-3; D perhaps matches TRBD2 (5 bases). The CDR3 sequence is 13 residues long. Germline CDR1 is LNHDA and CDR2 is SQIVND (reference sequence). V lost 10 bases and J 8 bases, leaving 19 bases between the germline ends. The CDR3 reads CATGEGHLGTQYF. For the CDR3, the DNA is TGTGCCACCGGAGAGGGCCATTTAGGTACGCAGTATTTT. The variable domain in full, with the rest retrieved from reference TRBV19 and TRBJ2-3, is DGGITQSPKYLFRKEGQNVTLSCEQNLNHDAMYWYRQDPGQGLRLIYYSQIVNDFQKGDIAEGYSVSREKKESFPLTVTSAQKNPTAFYLCATGEGHLGTQYFGPGTRLTVL.

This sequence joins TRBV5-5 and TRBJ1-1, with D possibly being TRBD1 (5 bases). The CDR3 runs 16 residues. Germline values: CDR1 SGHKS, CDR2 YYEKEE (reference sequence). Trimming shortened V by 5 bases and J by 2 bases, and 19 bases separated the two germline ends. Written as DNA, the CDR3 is TGTGCCAGCAGTCCCCGCACAAGACAGACAAACACTGAAGCTTTCTTT. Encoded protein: CASSPRTRQTNTEAFF.

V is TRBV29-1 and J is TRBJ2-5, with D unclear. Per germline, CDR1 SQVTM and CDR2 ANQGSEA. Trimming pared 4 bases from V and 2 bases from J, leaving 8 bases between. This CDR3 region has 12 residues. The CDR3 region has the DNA TGCAGCGTTGTGGCAGGTCAAGAGACCCAGTACTTC. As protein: CSVVAGQETQYF.

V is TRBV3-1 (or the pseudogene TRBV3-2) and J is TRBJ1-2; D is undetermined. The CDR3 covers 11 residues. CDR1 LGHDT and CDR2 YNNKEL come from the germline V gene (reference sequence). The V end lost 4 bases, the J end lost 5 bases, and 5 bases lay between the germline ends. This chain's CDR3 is CASSPGYGYTF. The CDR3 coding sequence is TGTGCCAGCAGCCCCGGGTATGGCTACACCTTC.

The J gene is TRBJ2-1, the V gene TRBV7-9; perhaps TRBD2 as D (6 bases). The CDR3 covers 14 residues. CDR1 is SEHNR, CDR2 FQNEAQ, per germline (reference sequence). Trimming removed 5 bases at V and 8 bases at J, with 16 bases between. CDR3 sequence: CASSLRDFYDEQFF. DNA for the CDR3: TGTGCCAGCAGCCTCCGGGACTTTTACGATGAGCAGTTCTTC.

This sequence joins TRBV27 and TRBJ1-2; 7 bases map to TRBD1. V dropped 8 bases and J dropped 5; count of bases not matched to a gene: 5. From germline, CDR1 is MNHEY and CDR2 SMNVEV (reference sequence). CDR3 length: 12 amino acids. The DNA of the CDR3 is TGTGCCAGCGGACAGGCCCGATATGGCTACACCTTC. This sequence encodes CASGQARYGYTF.

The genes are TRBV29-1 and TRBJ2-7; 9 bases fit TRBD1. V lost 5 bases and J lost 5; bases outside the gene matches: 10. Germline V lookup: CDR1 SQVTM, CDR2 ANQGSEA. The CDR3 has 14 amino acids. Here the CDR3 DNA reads TGCAGCGTTAAAAATACAGGGGGCAAGGACGAGCAGTACTTC. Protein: CSVKNTGGKDEQYF.

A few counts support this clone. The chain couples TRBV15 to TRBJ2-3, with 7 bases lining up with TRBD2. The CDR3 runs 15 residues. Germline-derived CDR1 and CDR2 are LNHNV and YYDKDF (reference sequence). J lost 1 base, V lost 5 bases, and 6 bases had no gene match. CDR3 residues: CATSRSGTGTDTQYF. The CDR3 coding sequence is TGTGCCACCAGCCGCAGCGGGACGGGCACAGATACGCAGTATTTT.

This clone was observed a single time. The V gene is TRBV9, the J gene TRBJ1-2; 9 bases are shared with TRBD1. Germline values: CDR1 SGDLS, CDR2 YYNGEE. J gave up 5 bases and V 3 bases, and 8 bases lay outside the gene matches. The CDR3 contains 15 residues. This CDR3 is CASSGWDREQYGYTF. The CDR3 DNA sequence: TGTGCCAGCAGCGGATGGGACAGGGAGCAATATGGCTACACCTTC.

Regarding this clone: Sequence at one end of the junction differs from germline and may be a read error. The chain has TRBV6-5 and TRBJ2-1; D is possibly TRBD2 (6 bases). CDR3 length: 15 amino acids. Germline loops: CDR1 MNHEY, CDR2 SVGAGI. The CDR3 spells CASRGAEAGYNGQFF. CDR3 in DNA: TGTGCCAGCAGAGGGGCAGAGGCGGGGTACAATGGGCAGTTCTTC.

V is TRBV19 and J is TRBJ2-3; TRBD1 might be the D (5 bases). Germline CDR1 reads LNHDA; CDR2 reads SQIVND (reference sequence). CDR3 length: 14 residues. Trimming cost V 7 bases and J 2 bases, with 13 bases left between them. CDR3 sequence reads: CASTEGATTDTQYF. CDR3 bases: TGTGCCAGTACCGAAGGGGCGACCACAGATACGCAGTATTTT.

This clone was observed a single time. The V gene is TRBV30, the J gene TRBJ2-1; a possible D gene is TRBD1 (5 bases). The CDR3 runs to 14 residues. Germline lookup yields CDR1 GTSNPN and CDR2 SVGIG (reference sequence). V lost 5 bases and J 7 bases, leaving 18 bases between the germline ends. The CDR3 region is CAWEDPQGPNEQFF. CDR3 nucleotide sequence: TGTGCCTGGGAGGACCCTCAGGGTCCGAATGAGCAGTTCTTC.

CDR3 DNA sequence: TGTGCCAGCATTGGGAGGGTCACTGAAGCTTTCTTT. Encoded protein: CASIGRVTEAFF. This sequence joins TRBV12-3 or TRBV12-4 and TRBJ1-1; D unresolved. The CDR3 is made up of 12 amino acids. Trimming removed 7 bases from V and 4 bases from J, with 10 bases in between.

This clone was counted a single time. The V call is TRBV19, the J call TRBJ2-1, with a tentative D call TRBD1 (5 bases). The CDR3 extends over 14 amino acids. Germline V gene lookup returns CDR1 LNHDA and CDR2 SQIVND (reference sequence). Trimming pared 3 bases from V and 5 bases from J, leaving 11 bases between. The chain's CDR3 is CASSINRKNNEQFF. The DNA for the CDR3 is TGTGCCAGTAGTATTAACAGGAAAAACAATGAGCAGTTCTTC.

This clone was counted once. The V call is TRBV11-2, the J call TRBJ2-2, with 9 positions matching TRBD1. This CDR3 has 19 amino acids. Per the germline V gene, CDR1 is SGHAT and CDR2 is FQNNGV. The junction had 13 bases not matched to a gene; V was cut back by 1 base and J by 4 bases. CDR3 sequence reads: CASSLGNIFGTGSTGELFF. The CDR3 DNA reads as TGTGCCAGCAGCTTAGGGAACATCTTCGGGACAGGGTCCACCGGGGAGCTGTTTTTT.

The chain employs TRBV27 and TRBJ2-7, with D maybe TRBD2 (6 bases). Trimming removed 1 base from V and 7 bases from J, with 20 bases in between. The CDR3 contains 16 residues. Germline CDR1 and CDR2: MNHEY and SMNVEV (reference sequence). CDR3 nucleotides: TGTGCCAGCAGTTTATGGGGTACTGGGGGGTCGAGGGAGCAGTACTTC. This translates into CASSLWGTGGSREQYF.

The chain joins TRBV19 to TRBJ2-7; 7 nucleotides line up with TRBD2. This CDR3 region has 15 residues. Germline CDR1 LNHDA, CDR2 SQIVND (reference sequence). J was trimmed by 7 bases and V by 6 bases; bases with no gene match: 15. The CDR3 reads CASSPRGAGAGEQYF. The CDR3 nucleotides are TGTGCCAGTAGCCCTCGAGGGGCGGGAGCGGGTGAGCAGTACTTC.

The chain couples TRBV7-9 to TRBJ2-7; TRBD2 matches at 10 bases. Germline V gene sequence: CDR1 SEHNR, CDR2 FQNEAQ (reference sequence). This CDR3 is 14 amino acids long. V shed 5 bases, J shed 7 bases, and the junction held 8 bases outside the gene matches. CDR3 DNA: TGTGCCAGCAGCGTAACTAGCGGGATGTGGGAGCAGTACTTC. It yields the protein CASSVTSGMWEQYF.

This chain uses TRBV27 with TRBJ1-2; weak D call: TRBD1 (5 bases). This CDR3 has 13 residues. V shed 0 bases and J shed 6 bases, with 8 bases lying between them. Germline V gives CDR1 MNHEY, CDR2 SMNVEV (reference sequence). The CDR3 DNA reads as TGTGCCAGCAGTTTATCGGGGCCGGATGGCTACACCTTC. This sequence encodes CASSLSGPDGYTF.

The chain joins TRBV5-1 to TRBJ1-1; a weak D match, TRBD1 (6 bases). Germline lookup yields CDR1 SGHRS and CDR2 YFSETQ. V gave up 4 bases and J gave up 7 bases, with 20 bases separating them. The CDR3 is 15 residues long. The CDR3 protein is CASSPLGGGAGEAFF. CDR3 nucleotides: TGCGCCAGCAGCCCACTAGGTGGGGGGGCTGGTGAAGCTTTCTTT.

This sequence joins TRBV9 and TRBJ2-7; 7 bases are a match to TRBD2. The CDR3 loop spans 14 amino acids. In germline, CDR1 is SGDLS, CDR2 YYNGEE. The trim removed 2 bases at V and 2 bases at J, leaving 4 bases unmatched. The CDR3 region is CASSVGGMAYEQYF. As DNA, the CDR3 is TGTGCCAGCAGCGTGGGGGGGATGGCCTACGAGCAGTACTTC. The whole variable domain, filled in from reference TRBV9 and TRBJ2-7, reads DSGVTQTPKHLITATGQRVTLRCSPRSGDLSVYWYQQSLDQGLQFLIQYYNGEERAKGNILERFSAQQFPDLHSELNLSSLELGDSALYFCASSVGGMAYEQYFGPGTRLTVT.

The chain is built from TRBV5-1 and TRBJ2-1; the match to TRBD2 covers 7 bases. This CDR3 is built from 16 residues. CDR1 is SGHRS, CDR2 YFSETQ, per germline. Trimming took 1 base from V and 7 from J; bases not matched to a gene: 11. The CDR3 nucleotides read TGCGCCAGCAGCTTGTGGGACGCGGGGCGGGGGAATGAGCAGTTCTTC. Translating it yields CASSLWDAGRGNEQFF.

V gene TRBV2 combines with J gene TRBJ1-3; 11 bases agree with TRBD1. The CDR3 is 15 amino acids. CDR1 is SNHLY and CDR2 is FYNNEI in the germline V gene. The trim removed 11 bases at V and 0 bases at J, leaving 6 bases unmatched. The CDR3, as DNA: TGTGCCGCCTGGGGACAGGGGGTCTCTGGAAACACCATATATTTT. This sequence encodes CAAWGQGVSGNTIYF.

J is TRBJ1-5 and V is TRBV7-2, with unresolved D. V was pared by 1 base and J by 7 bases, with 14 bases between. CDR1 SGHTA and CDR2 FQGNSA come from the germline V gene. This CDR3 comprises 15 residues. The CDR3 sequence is CASSLDGSRGQPQHF. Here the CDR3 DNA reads TGTGCCAGCAGCTTAGATGGTAGCCGCGGACAGCCCCAGCATTTT.